A single sample gave rise to the 20 T cell receptor beta chains below, sequenced in a study of radiation and T cells in renal cell carcinoma. Time point of the sample: blood 4 weeks post-SBRT, at nephrectomy. The treatment is: 15 Gy SBRT to primary tumor, nephrectomy 4 weeks later. TCRdb's table, derived via immunoSEQ multiplex PCR, lists solely in-frame clones and lacks some. The data contain more than 120,000 clones, approximately 86% of them seen just once; the ten biggest clones take up under 20%. This material consisted of blood, taken from a patient whose treatment included radiotherapy and nephrectomy. The source is a woman aged 50 to 65 with renal cell carcinoma.

This rearrangement joins TRBV18 to TRBJ1-2, with D possibly TRBD1 on 5 matching bases. This CDR3 has 15 residues. V was shortened by 3 bases and J by 2 bases, with 13 bases between the two germline ends. Germline assignment: CDR1 KGHSH and CDR2 LQKENI. The CDR3 region has the DNA TGTGCCAGCTCACCCCAGGGTATCTCCAACTATGGCTACACCTTC. Its translation: CASSPQGISNYGYTF. Full variable domain (remainder filled in from reference TRBV18 and TRBJ1-2): NAGVMQNPRHLVRRRGQEARLRCSPMKGHSHVYWYRQLPEEGLKFMVYLQKENIIDESGMPKERFSAEFPKEGPSILRIQQVVRGDSAAYFCASSPQGISNYGYTFGSGTRLTVV.

This chain joins TRBV11-2 and TRBJ2-2; 13 bases are shared with TRBD2. The J segment lost 1 base and the V segment lost 5 bases, leaving 10 bases of the junction unmatched. CDR1 and CDR2 from the germline V gene are SGHAT and FQNNGV. This CDR3 has 19 amino acids. The DNA of the CDR3 is TGTGCCAGCAGCCTAATAAGGACTAGCGGGAGAGGGAACACCGGGGAGCTGTTTTTT. This sequence encodes CASSLIRTSGRGNTGELFF.

This sequence joins TRBV6-6 and TRBJ2-3; perhaps TRBD2 as D (6 bases). CDR1 and CDR2 from the germline V gene are MNHNY and SVGAGI (reference sequence). The V gene lost 5 bases and the J gene lost 2 bases, with 14 bases spanning the gap. The CDR3 runs to 15 residues. In nucleotides, the CDR3 is TGTGCCAGCAGTCCCGGGGGACTTCACACAGATACGCAGTATTTT. It is translated as CASSPGGLHTDTQYF.

This clone was recorded once. The chain employs TRBV7-9 and TRBJ1-2; no reliable D call. CDR1 SEHNR and CDR2 FQNEAQ come from the germline V gene (reference sequence). The CDR3 is made up of 14 amino acids. Trimming cost V 5 bases and J 4 bases, with 14 bases left between them. The CDR3 protein is CASSRDGASYGYTF. The CDR3 DNA reads TGTGCCAGCAGCCGAGACGGAGCATCCTATGGCTACACCTTC.

V is TRBV4-3 and J is TRBJ1-1, with TRBD1 matching 8 bases. V lost 4 bases and J lost 1; bases outside the gene matches: 8. Germline CDR1 and CDR2: LGHNA and YSLEER. CDR3 length: 16 residues. CDR3 sequence (DNA): TGCGCCAGCAGCCGATTCCGGGACAGGAGGAACACTGAAGCTTTCTTT. This translates into CASSRFRDRRNTEAFF.

The chain uses TRBV7-2 and TRBJ1-4; 9 positions match TRBD1. J gave up 11 bases and V 1 base, and 5 bases lay outside the gene matches. Germline CDR1 is SGHTA and CDR2 is FQGNSA. The CDR3 sequence is 14 residues long. CDR3 in amino acids: CASSLEGTGIKLFF. CDR3 in DNA: TGTGCCAGCAGCTTAGAGGGGACAGGGATCAAACTGTTTTTT.

The chain uses TRBV12-5 and TRBJ1-1; the D is unclear. The ends were cut back, 3 bases at V and 4 bases at J, with 6 bases in the middle. This CDR3 comprises 12 residues. Germline values: CDR1 LGHNT, CDR2 FRNRAP. The CDR3 sequence: CASGFDFTEAFF. For the CDR3, the DNA is TGTGCTAGTGGTTTTGATTTCACTGAAGCTTTCTTT.

The chain combines TRBV4-1 with TRBJ2-7; possible D gene TRBD1, 5 bases. The V gene lost 0 bases and the J gene lost 6 bases, with 15 bases spanning the gap. This CDR3 has 15 residues. The germline gives CDR1 MGHRA, CDR2 YSYEKL. As DNA, the CDR3 is TGCGCCAGCAGCCAAGATGATTACAGGACGTCCGAGCAGTACTTC. Translated: CASSQDDYRTSEQYF.

This clone was detected only a few times. The chain combines TRBV10-1 with TRBJ2-7; D not resolved. The CDR3 runs 14 residues. V was trimmed by 2 bases and J by 7 bases, leaving 15 bases between them. The germline CDR1 and CDR2 sequences are WNHNN and SYGVQD (reference sequence). The CDR3 sequence: CASSERSGASEQYF. CDR3 nucleotide sequence: TGCGCCAGCAGTGAGAGGTCCGGAGCATCTGAGCAGTACTTC.

This clone was observed a handful of times. The genes are TRBV6-5 and TRBJ1-1; tentatively, D is TRBD1 (5 bases). The CDR3 runs 14 residues. Trimming removed 8 bases at V and 5 bases at J, with 18 bases between. Germline V gene sequence: CDR1 MNHEY, CDR2 SVGAGI. The chain's CDR3 is CASRPQGVWTEAFF. CDR3 bases: TGTGCCAGCCGACCCCAGGGAGTTTGGACTGAAGCTTTCTTT.

The count of this clone is one. The chain links TRBV28 to TRBJ1-6; the D gene is possibly TRBD1 (5 bases). Trimming removed 3 bases from V and 9 bases from J, with 15 bases in between. Germline V gene sequence: CDR1 MDHEN, CDR2 SYDVKM. The CDR3 sequence is 15 residues long. CDR3 sequence: CASSFPTGRGSPLHF. CDR3 DNA sequence: TGTGCCAGCAGTTTCCCTACGGGAAGGGGTTCACCCCTCCACTTT.

This clone was counted only a few times. The V call is TRBV10-1, the J call TRBJ2-1; TRBD2 agrees at 8 bases. CDR3 size: 14 residues. V shed 5 bases and J 4 bases; nucleotides not matched to a gene: 4. The germline V gene has CDR1 WNHNN and CDR2 SYGVQD (reference sequence). The chain's CDR3 is CASSQRGPYNEQFF. The CDR3 DNA is TGCGCCAGCAGTCAGCGGGGGCCGTACAATGAGCAGTTCTTC.

J is TRBJ1-2 and V is TRBV2; TRBD1 is a possible D gene (5 bases). Germline-derived CDR1 and CDR2 are SNHLY and FYNNEI. This CDR3 is built from 13 residues. V was trimmed by 3 bases and J by 3 bases, leaving 8 bases between them. CDR3 amino acids: CASSEDTDYGYTF. CDR3 DNA: TGTGCCAGCAGTGAGGACACCGACTATGGCTACACCTTC.

This clone was seen more than once but under ten times. V usage is TRBV18 and J usage is TRBJ1-2, with TRBD1 matching 7 bases. The germline V gene encodes CDR1 KGHSH and CDR2 LQKENI. The CDR3 spans 13 residues. Trimming at V came to 0 bases and at J to 7 bases, leaving 2 bases not matched to a gene. Here the CDR3 reads CASSPPRGPGYTF. CDR3 DNA sequence: TGTGCCAGCTCACCACCTAGGGGGCCTGGCTACACCTTC.

The chain carries TRBV10-1 and TRBJ1-1; 9 bases are a match to TRBD1. Germline V gene sequence: CDR1 WNHNN, CDR2 SYGVQD (reference sequence). V gave up 5 bases and J gave up 10 bases; unmatched junction bases: 8. The CDR3 length is 13 residues. The CDR3 DNA is TGCGCCAGCAGTTCCGGACAGGGGCATTCAGCTTTCTTT. It translates to CASSSGQGHSAFF.

The chain combines TRBV5-1 with TRBJ2-7, with TRBD2 as a possible D gene (6 bases). CDR3 size: 14 residues. Germline CDR1 and CDR2: SGHRS and YFSETQ. Trimming removed 5 bases from V and 0 bases from J, with 12 bases in between. The CDR3 reads CASRSGTASYEQYF. The DNA of the CDR3 is TGCGCCAGCAGATCCGGGACTGCCTCCTACGAGCAGTACTTC.

The chain is built from TRBV27 and TRBJ2-4; tentatively, D is TRBD2 (6 bases). This CDR3 is built from 15 residues. With 0 bases removed from V and 0 bases from J, the gap between germline ends came to 6 bases. Germline V gene sequence: CDR1 MNHEY, CDR2 SMNVEV (reference sequence). The CDR3 here is CASSLSGGAKNIQYF. CDR3 coding DNA: TGTGCCAGCAGTTTATCCGGGGGAGCCAAAAACATTCAGTACTTC.

The rearrangement joins TRBV7-9 to TRBJ2-3; D is undetermined. The CDR3 spans 14 residues. V lost 2 bases to trimming and J lost 8 bases, with 14 bases between them. Germline V gene sequence: CDR1 SEHNR, CDR2 FQNEAQ (reference sequence). This CDR3 reads CASSLSSTHGTQYF. CDR3 in DNA: TGTGCCAGCAGCTTATCTTCGACTCATGGTACGCAGTATTTT.

This clone was seen a few times. The J gene is TRBJ1-4, the V gene TRBV28; D is undetermined. This CDR3 is built from 12 residues. Trimming shortened V by 9 bases and J by 0 bases, and 5 bases separated the two germline ends. CDR1 and CDR2 from the germline V gene are MDHEN and SYDVKM. Here the CDR3 DNA reads TGTGCCAGTGGACCAACTAATGAAAAACTGTTTTTT. Translated: CASGPTNEKLFF.

The chain has TRBV29-1 and TRBJ2-1; D is unresolved. Trimming removed 7 bases from V and 6 bases from J, with 10 bases in between. The CDR3 is 11 residues long. CDR1 and CDR2 (germline): SQVTM, ANQGSEA. The CDR3 sequence: CSAKGSNEQFF. DNA for the CDR3: TGCAGCGCTAAGGGTAGCAATGAGCAGTTCTTC.